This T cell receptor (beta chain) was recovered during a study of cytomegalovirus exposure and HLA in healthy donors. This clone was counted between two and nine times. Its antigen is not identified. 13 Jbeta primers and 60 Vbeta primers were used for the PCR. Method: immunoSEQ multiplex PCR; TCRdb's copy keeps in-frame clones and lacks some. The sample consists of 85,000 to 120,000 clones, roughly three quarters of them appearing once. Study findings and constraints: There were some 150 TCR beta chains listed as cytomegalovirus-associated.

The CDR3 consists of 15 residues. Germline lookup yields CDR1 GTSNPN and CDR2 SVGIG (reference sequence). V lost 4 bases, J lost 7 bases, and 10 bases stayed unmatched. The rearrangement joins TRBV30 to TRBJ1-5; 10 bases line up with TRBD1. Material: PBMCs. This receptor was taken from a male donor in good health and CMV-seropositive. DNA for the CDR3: TGTGCCTGGACCCCGGGACAGGGGCCTTGCCAGCCCCAGCATTTT. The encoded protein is CAWTPGQGPCQPQHF.